The 30 T cell receptor beta chains below come from one sample, sequenced in a study of blood T cells in healthy people across ages. The use of a sample-barcoded 5' primer and a J-beta primer mix characterized a second PCR of roughly 6 to 11 cycles. Each CDR3 protein is one row after TCRdb ran MiXCR on the 5' RACE reads. Counted here are hundreds of thousands of distinct CDR3 sequences, 53% occurring once; the ten biggest clones make up approximately 40%. Sequenced sample: blood. These receptors came from a man at least 80 years old in good health.

V and J are TRBV28 and TRBJ1-5, with D possibly TRBD1 on 5 matching bases. Germline CDR1 is MDHEN and CDR2 is SYDVKM. The CDR3 covers 14 residues. V gave up 3 bases and J gave up 9 bases, with 15 bases separating them. The CDR3: CASSLSRDGLPQHF. The CDR3 DNA reads TGTGCCAGCAGTTTGAGCAGGGATGGGCTGCCCCAGCATTTT.

Here the CDR3 reads CASKQDSNQPQHF. CDR3 in DNA: TGTGCCAGCAAACAAGATAGCAATCAGCCCCAGCATTTT. The chain has TRBV12-3 or TRBV12-4 and TRBJ1-5; D is unresolved. The CDR3 has 13 residues. V was shortened by 7 bases and J by 0 bases, with 7 bases between the two germline ends.

V gene TRBV7-3 combines with J gene TRBJ2-2, with D perhaps TRBD1 or TRBD2 (5 bases each). Germline loops: CDR1 SGHTA, CDR2 FQGTGA. Trimming took off 5 bases at V and 7 bases at J, with 17 bases between the two ends. This CDR3 is 15 amino acids long. CDR3 sequence reads: CASSRTGTPGGELFF. The CDR3 DNA sequence: TGTGCCAGCAGCCGGACCGGGACCCCAGGCGGGGAGCTGTTTTTT.

The chain is built from TRBV12-3 or TRBV12-4 and TRBJ2-3; 13 positions agree with TRBD2. CDR3 length: 16 amino acids. The V segment lost 5 bases and the J segment 14 bases; nucleotides outside the gene matches: 16. CDR3 region: CASSLLAGGPFRYAYF. CDR3 DNA sequence: TGTGCCAGCAGTCTACTAGCGGGAGGGCCATTCAGATACGCGTATTTT.

The chain is built from TRBV27 and TRBJ1-1; no definite D call. There are 13 residues in the CDR3. With 6 bases removed from V and 1 base from J, the gap between germline ends came to 9 bases. Germline lookup yields CDR1 MNHEY and CDR2 SMNVEV (reference sequence). CDR3 sequence (DNA): TGTGCCAGCAGGTATCAGGCGAACACTGAAGCTTTCTTT. Its protein is CASRYQANTEAFF.

The chain carries TRBV6-5 and TRBJ2-7; 11 nucleotides agree with TRBD1. The CDR3 is 16 residues long. Germline V gene data show CDR1 as MNHEY and CDR2 as SVGAGI. The junction had 3 bases not matched to a gene; V was cut back by 0 bases and J by 2 bases. The CDR3 DNA is TGTGCCAGCAGTTACTCGGGGACAGGGGGGGCCTACGAGCAGTACTTC. The encoded protein is CASSYSGTGGAYEQYF.

This clonotype was found a few times. The chain combines TRBV2 with TRBJ2-1, with a weak D call TRBD1 (5 bases). CDR1 and CDR2 from the germline V gene are SNHLY and FYNNEI. The CDR3 runs 14 residues. V lost 3 bases to trimming and J lost 0 bases, with 6 bases between them. CDR3 sequence: CASSETVSYNEQFF. CDR3 DNA: TGTGCCAGCAGTGAGACAGTCTCCTACAATGAGCAGTTCTTC.

In this sample, this clonotype turned up a few times. V gene TRBV29-1 combines with J gene TRBJ2-7; D might be TRBD2 (5 bases). The CDR3 consists of 14 residues. The V end was cut by 6 bases, the J end by 10 bases, with 25 bases between. The germline V gene has CDR1 SQVTM and CDR2 ANQGSEA. The CDR3 DNA is TGCAGCGTCCCCCGGACGGGAACTTCGAGTTCCCAGTACTTC. Its protein is CSVPRTGTSSSQYF.

This chain uses TRBV11-2 with TRBJ2-3; TRBD2 matches 12 bases. V was pared by 1 base and J by 7 bases, with 6 bases of the junction left unmatched. The CDR3 sequence is 16 residues long. Germline V lookup: CDR1 SGHAT, CDR2 FQNNGV. The DNA for the CDR3 is TGTGCCAGCAGCTTAGCCAGACTAGCGGGAGCTAATACGCAGTATTTT. This sequence encodes CASSLARLAGANTQYF.

This clonotype was observed a few times. The chain links TRBV20-1 to TRBJ2-1; 7 nucleotides match TRBD2. V gave up 5 bases and J gave up 2 bases; unmatched junction bases: 3. The CDR3 totals 13 residues. CDR1 DFQATT and CDR2 SNEGSKA come from the germline V gene (reference sequence). The CDR3 DNA is TGCAGTGCTGGACTAGGTGCCTACAATGAGCAGTTCTTC. It specifies CSAGLGAYNEQFF.

This clonotype showed up just a few times. The chain is built from TRBV20-1 and TRBJ2-3, with D maybe TRBD2 (6 bases). The CDR3 covers 14 residues. V was clipped by 6 bases and J by 5 bases, with 18 bases between them. Germline V gives CDR1 DFQATT, CDR2 SNEGSKA (reference sequence). CDR3 sequence (DNA): TGCAGTGCCATGCTCGGAGGGAGTGGAGATACGCAGTATTTT. Translating it yields CSAMLGGSGDTQYF.

On this clonotype itself: A much more abundant neighbour one base away suggests this may be a read error. The V gene is TRBV27, the J gene TRBJ2-4; D remains unclear. Looked up from germline, CDR1 is MNHEY and CDR2 is SMNVEV (reference sequence). V lost 8 bases to trimming and J lost 13 bases, with 12 bases between them. The CDR3 spans 10 residues. CDR3 loop: CASGTYGQYF. Here the CDR3 DNA reads TGTGCCAGCGGAACCTACGGGCAGTACTTC.

J is TRBJ2-1 and V is TRBV20-1; a weak D match, TRBD2 (5 bases). Per the germline V gene, CDR1 is DFQATT and CDR2 is SNEGSKA (reference sequence). The V and J ends lost 3 bases and 6 bases respectively, with 12 bases between them. The CDR3 consists of 13 residues. The CDR3 nucleotides are TGCAGTGCTAGCATAGTGAGCGGCAATGAGCAGTTCTTC. This gives the protein CSASIVSGNEQFF.

Regarding this clonotype: A read error may be the cause here, since a much bigger clone is one base away. The chain recombines TRBV3-1 with TRBJ2-1; unclear D gene. This CDR3 region has 13 residues. Trimming shortened V by 4 bases and J by 0 bases, and 4 bases separated the two germline ends. The germline V gene encodes CDR1 LGHDT and CDR2 YNNKEL (reference sequence). The CDR3 DNA reads TGTGCCAGCAGCCCCTACTCCTACAATGAGCAGTTCTTC. Its translation is CASSPYSYNEQFF.

The chain couples TRBV13 to TRBJ2-4, with D uncertain. The CDR3 covers 15 residues. Germline V gives CDR1 PRHDT, CDR2 FYEKMQ (reference sequence). Deletions cut 6 bases from V and 0 bases from J, with 12 bases between. The CDR3 here is CASRSELIAKNIQYF. The CDR3 DNA is TGTGCCAGCAGATCCGAGTTAATAGCCAAAAACATTCAGTACTTC.

This rearrangement joins TRBV5-1 to TRBJ2-3; 7 bases match TRBD1. With V trimmed by 4 bases and J by 7 bases, 6 bases remained unmatched. The CDR3 extends over 13 amino acids. Looked up from germline, CDR1 is SGHRS and CDR2 is YFSETQ. CDR3 nucleotide sequence: TGCGCCAGCAGCACCGGGACAGTAAATACGCAGTATTTT. It codes for CASSTGTVNTQYF.

The J gene is TRBJ2-4, the V gene TRBV29-1; tentatively, D is TRBD1 (5 bases). Near its end, the DNA agrees better with TRBJ2-7, so the J call may be wrong. The CDR3 loop spans 13 amino acids. CDR1 is SQVTM and CDR2 is ANQGSEA in the germline V gene. CDR3 protein: CSVESRESYEQYF. CDR3 in DNA: TGCAGCGTTGAGAGCAGGGAAAGCTACGAGCAGTACTTC.

The chain employs TRBV9 and TRBJ2-1, with no clear D. The CDR3 totals 17 residues. The ends were cut back, 0 bases at V and 5 bases at J, with 18 bases in the middle. CDR1 is SGDLS and CDR2 is YYNGEE in the germline V gene. CDR3 sequence: CASSVDPSTFGNNEQFF. CDR3 nucleotides: TGTGCCAGCAGCGTAGACCCTTCGACCTTCGGTAACAATGAGCAGTTCTTC.

This clonotype was detected only a few times. V is TRBV7-2 and J is TRBJ2-3, with D maybe TRBD2 (6 bases). The CDR3 has 13 residues. In germline, CDR1 is SGHTA, CDR2 FQGNSA. V dropped 5 bases and J dropped 14 bases, with 20 bases sitting between them. The CDR3 sequence is CASSVGGPRYAYF. CDR3 coding DNA: TGTGCCAGCAGCGTAGGAGGGCCCAGATACGCGTATTTT.

The chain uses TRBV27 and TRBJ1-6; the D is unclear. Germline V gene lookup returns CDR1 MNHEY and CDR2 SMNVEV (reference sequence). The CDR3 sequence is 13 residues long. The V and J ends lost 5 bases and 7 bases respectively, with 9 bases between them. CDR3 amino acids: CASSMGRNSPLHF. Written as DNA, the CDR3 is TGTGCCAGCAGTATGGGGAGGAATTCACCCCTCCACTTT.

The chain carries TRBV28 and TRBJ1-2; 8 bases fit TRBD1. V shed 6 bases, J shed 4 bases, and the junction held 7 bases outside the gene matches. The germline gives CDR1 MDHEN, CDR2 SYDVKM. The CDR3 spans 14 residues. The CDR3 DNA reads TGTGCCAGCAGAGCCGGGACAGGCCCCTATGGCTACACCTTC. Protein sequence: CASRAGTGPYGYTF.

This clonotype was seen a handful of times. CDR3 DNA sequence: TGTGCCAGCAGCTTGGGCGGGAGGGGAACCTACAATGAGCAGTACTTC. Protein product: CASSLGGRGTYNEQYF. The V gene is TRBV7-2, the J gene TRBJ2-1; 9 bases agree with TRBD2. The J call is in doubt because the DNA end fits TRBJ2-7 better. Germline V CDR1 and CDR2: SGHTA, FQGNSA. The CDR3 runs 16 residues.

This sequence joins TRBV20-1 and TRBJ2-7, with 7 bases fitting TRBD2. J was trimmed by 6 bases and V by 0 bases; bases with no gene match: 8. The CDR3 loop spans 14 amino acids. CDR1 DFQATT and CDR2 SNEGSKA come from the germline V gene (reference sequence). CDR3 nucleotide sequence: TGCAGTGCTAGAGATCTGGCTAGCGGAATCGAGCAGTACTTC. As protein: CSARDLASGIEQYF.

This clonotype is a singleton in its sample. The chain joins TRBV18 to TRBJ2-5; 7 positions agree with TRBD1. There are 12 residues in the CDR3. Trimming took 6 bases from V and 5 from J; bases not matched to a gene: 3. Germline V gene lookup returns CDR1 KGHSH and CDR2 LQKENI. The CDR3 DNA reads TGTGCCAGCTCTACAGGGGTCGAGACCCAGTACTTC. Amino acid sequence: CASSTGVETQYF.

The sample holds a few counts of this clonotype. The genes are TRBV29-1 and TRBJ1-1; a weak D match, TRBD1 (5 bases). Germline CDR1 is SQVTM and CDR2 is ANQGSEA. With 6 bases removed from V and 3 bases from J, the gap between germline ends came to 8 bases. The CDR3 runs 11 residues. The CDR3 region is CSVKGYTEAFF. CDR3 bases: TGCAGCGTGAAGGGGTACACTGAAGCTTTCTTT.

V gene TRBV9 combines with J gene TRBJ2-3, with TRBD2 matching over 9 bases. CDR1 SGDLS and CDR2 YYNGEE come from the germline V gene. The CDR3 loop spans 15 amino acids. The V gene end was trimmed by 4 bases and the J gene end by 4 bases; junction bases not matched to a gene: 7. CDR3 region: CASSMTSGPPDTQYF. The CDR3 DNA reads as TGTGCCAGCAGCATGACTAGCGGCCCCCCAGATACGCAGTATTTT. The full variable domain, with the rest looked up from reference TRBV9 and TRBJ2-3, is DSGVTQTPKHLITATGQRVTLRCSPRSGDLSVYWYQQSLDQGLQFLIQYYNGEERAKGNILERFSAQQFPDLHSELNLSSLELGDSALYFCASSMTSGPPDTQYFGPGTRLTVL.

This clonotype was seen repeatedly, ten times or more. The rearrangement links TRBV10-3 to TRBJ2-1; TRBD1 agrees at 7 bases. The CDR3 contains 13 residues. V shed 6 bases and J 5 bases; nucleotides not matched to a gene: 4. The germline gives CDR1 ENHRY, CDR2 SYGVKD. This chain's CDR3 is CAIRTGQHNEQFF. In DNA form, the CDR3 reads TGTGCCATCAGGACGGGACAGCACAATGAGCAGTTCTTC.

The chain uses TRBV11-3 and TRBJ2-1; D possibly corresponds to TRBD2 (5 bases). Germline assignment: CDR1 SGHNT and CDR2 YENEEA. V lost 5 bases, J lost 7 bases, and 15 bases lay in between. This CDR3 has 14 residues. In nucleotides, the CDR3 is TGTGCCAGCAGCCACGGACTTGTGGGGAATGAGCAGTTCTTC. The encoded protein is CASSHGLVGNEQFF.

The J gene is TRBJ2-1, the V gene TRBV20-1; perhaps TRBD2 as D (5 bases). CDR1 and CDR2 (germline): DFQATT, SNEGSKA (reference sequence). This CDR3 region has 16 residues. Between the trimmed V and J ends, which lost 0 bases and 9 bases, there was a span of 21 bases. The CDR3 DNA sequence: TGCAGTGCTAGAGAACCGAGCGGTTCGAGTGGACGTGAGCAGTTCTTC. Encoded protein: CSAREPSGSSGREQFF.

Concerning this clonotype itself: This sequence may be a read error, since a much larger clone differs from it by one base. The V gene is TRBV5-6, the J gene TRBJ2-7; 10 bases align to TRBD1. CDR3 size: 15 residues. Germline V gives CDR1 SGHDT, CDR2 YYEEEE. The CDR3 DNA reads TGTGCCAACAGCTACCCCGGGACAGGGGAGAGCGAGCAGTACTTC. This sequence encodes CANSYPGTGESEQYF.